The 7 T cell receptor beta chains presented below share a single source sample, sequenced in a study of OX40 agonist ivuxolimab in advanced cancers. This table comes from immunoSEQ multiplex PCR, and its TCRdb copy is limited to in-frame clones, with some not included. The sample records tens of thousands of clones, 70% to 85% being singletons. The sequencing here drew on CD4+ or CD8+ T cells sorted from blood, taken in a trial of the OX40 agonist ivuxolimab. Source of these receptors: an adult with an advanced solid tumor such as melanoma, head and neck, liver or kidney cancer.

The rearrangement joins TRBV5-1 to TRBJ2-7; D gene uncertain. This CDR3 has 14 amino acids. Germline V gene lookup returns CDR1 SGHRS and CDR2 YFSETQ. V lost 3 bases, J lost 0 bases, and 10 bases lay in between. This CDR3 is CASSSPGRSYEQYF. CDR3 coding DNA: TGCGCCAGCAGCTCCCCCGGGCGCTCCTACGAGCAGTACTTC.

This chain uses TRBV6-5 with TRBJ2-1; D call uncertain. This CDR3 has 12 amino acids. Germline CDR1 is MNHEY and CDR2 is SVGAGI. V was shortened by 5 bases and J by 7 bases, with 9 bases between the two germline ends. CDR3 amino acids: CASSLTKNEQFF. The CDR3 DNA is TGTGCCAGCAGTCTGACAAAGAATGAGCAGTTCTTC.

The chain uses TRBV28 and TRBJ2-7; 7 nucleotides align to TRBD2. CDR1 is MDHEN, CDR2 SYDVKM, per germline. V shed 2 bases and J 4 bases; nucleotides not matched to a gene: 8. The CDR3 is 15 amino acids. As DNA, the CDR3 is TGTGCCAGCAGTTTAGTGGGCGGGAGCTGGTACGAGCAGTACTTC. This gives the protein CASSLVGGSWYEQYF.

CDR3 residues: CASSQTGIYNEQFF. In DNA, the CDR3 is TGCGCCAGCAGCCAAACAGGGATCTACAATGAGCAGTTCTTC. The chain is built from TRBV4-3 and TRBJ2-1, with TRBD1 as a possible D gene (6 bases). The CDR3 sequence is 14 residues long. V gave up 2 bases and J gave up 3 bases, with 8 bases separating them. The V gene's germline CDR1 is LGHNA and CDR2 YSLEER.

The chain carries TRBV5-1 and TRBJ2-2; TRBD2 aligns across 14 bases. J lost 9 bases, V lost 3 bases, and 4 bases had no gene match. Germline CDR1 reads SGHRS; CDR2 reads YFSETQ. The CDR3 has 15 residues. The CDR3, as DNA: TGCGCCAGCAGCTCCGGGACTAGCGGGAGCCGGGAGCTGTTTTTT. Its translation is CASSSGTSGSRELFF.

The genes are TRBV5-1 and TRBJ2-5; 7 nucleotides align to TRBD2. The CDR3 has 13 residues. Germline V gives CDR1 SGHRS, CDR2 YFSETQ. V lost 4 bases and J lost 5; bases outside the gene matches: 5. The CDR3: CASSPGGGETQYF. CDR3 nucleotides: TGCGCCAGCAGCCCGGGGGGAGGGGAGACCCAGTACTTC.

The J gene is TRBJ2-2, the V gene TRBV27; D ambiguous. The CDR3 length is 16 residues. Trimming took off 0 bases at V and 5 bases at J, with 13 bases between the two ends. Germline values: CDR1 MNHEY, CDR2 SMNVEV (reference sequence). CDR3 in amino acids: CASSLSGPPFTGELFF. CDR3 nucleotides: TGTGCCAGCAGTTTATCAGGGCCCCCTTTTACCGGGGAGCTGTTTTTT.